The 10 T cell receptor beta chains listed next were all sequenced from one sample in a study of blood T cell repertoires in COVID-19. The table came from immunoSEQ multiplex PCR; TCRdb's copy has only in-frame clones and leaves some out. The sample carries 200,000 to 250,000 clones, around 88% recorded once. Sequenced input: peripheral blood. The receptor source for this set is a woman in her twenties or thirties with COVID-19, enrolled during active disease.

This chain uses TRBV7-2 with TRBJ2-3; 9 positions match TRBD2. Looked up from germline, CDR1 is SGHTA and CDR2 is FQGNSA. Trimming cost V 5 bases and J 4 bases; bases outside gene matches: 7. This CDR3 is built from 15 residues. CDR3 sequence (DNA): TGTGCCAGCAGCCGCCAGGGGACTAGCCCAGATACGCAGTATTTT. Translated: CASSRQGTSPDTQYF. The variable domain in full, completed from reference TRBV7-2 and TRBJ2-3, reads GAGVSQSPSNKVTEKGKDVELRCDPISGHTALYWYRQSLGQGLEFLIYFQGNSAPDKSGLPSDRFSAERTGGSVSTLTIQRTQQEDSAVYLCASSRQGTSPDTQYFGPGTRLTVL.

V and J are TRBV7-9 and TRBJ1-4; D may be TRBD1 (6 bases). Per the germline V gene, CDR1 is SEHNR and CDR2 is FQNEAQ (reference sequence). This CDR3 comprises 16 residues. The ends were cut back, 2 bases at V and 3 bases at J, with 13 bases in the middle. For the CDR3, the DNA is TGTGCCAGCAGCTTATCTTGGGGGACACCTAATGAAAAACTGTTTTTT. It yields the protein CASSLSWGTPNEKLFF.

The chain has TRBV18 and TRBJ2-1; 14 bases align to TRBD2. The CDR3 is 16 residues long. Germline CDR1 and CDR2: KGHSH and LQKENI. Trimming removed 4 bases from V and 7 bases from J; junction bases left unmatched: 6. As DNA, the CDR3 is TGTGCCAGCTCACTCGGACTAGCGGGGGGCTTTAATGAGCAGTTCTTC. Encoded protein: CASSLGLAGGFNEQFF. The complete variable domain, with remaining parts taken from reference TRBV18 and TRBJ2-1, reads NAGVMQNPRHLVRRRGQEARLRCSPMKGHSHVYWYRQLPEEGLKFMVYLQKENIIDESGMPKERFSAEFPKEGPSILRIQQVVRGDSAAYFCASSLGLAGGFNEQFFGPGTRLTVL.

This clone is a singleton in its sample. The chain recombines TRBV6-2 or TRBV6-3 with TRBJ2-1; TRBD2 agrees at 15 bases. The ends lost 6 bases at V and 6 bases at J; junction bases unmatched: 3. Germline values: CDR1 MNHEY, CDR2 SVGEGT. This CDR3 has 15 amino acids. The CDR3 DNA follows: TGTGCCAGCAGCCGGACTAGCGGGGGGGCCAATGAGCAGTTCTTC. This encodes CASSRTSGGANEQFF.

The chain recombines TRBV13 with TRBJ1-6; 7 positions match TRBD1. Trimming at V came to 8 bases and at J to 8 bases, leaving 12 bases not matched to a gene. CDR3 length: 15 residues. Germline CDR1 PRHDT, CDR2 FYEKMQ (reference sequence). DNA of the CDR3: TGTGCCAGCTCTACGGGACAGACCCTAGATTCACCCCTCCACTTT. Its protein product is CASSTGQTLDSPLHF.

CDR3 bases: TGTGCCAGCAGTTACTCGATTAGAAATGAAAAACTGTTTTTT. Its translation: CASSYSIRNEKLFF. J is TRBJ1-4 and V is TRBV6-5; no firm D call. This CDR3 is 14 amino acids long. Germline loops: CDR1 MNHEY, CDR2 SVGAGI. V was clipped by 0 bases and J by 5 bases, with 7 bases between them.

A remark on this clone: The junction and the germline gene differ at one end; a read error may be behind it. The chain recombines TRBV4-1 with TRBJ2-5, with TRBD2 identical over 13 bases. This CDR3 is built from 16 residues. CDR1 and CDR2 (germline): MGHRA, YSYEKL. CDR3 protein: CASSPRLAGGQEAQYF. The CDR3 coding sequence is TGCGCCAGCAGCCCCAGACTAGCGGGAGGCCAAGAGGCCCAGTACTTC.

The chain recombines TRBV15 with TRBJ1-4; TRBD1 aligns across 10 bases. CDR1 is LNHNV and CDR2 is YYDKDF in the germline V gene (reference sequence). The CDR3 has 15 amino acids. The V segment lost 1 base and the J segment 16 bases; nucleotides outside the gene matches: 12. The CDR3 bases are TGTGCCACCAGCAGAGGGCGGACAGGGGGTACCTTCGCGTTTTTT. Its translation: CATSRGRTGGTFAFF.

This chain joins TRBV5-4 and TRBJ1-6, with 7 bases fitting TRBD1. There are 14 residues in the CDR3. The germline V gene has CDR1 SGHNT and CDR2 YYREEE (reference sequence). Trimming removed 4 bases from V and 5 bases from J; junction bases left unmatched: 3. The CDR3 sequence is CASSRQGNNSPLHF. In nucleotides, the CDR3 is TGTGCCAGCAGCCGACAGGGAAATAATTCACCCCTCCACTTT. The complete variable domain, with remaining parts taken from reference TRBV5-4 and TRBJ1-6, reads ETGVTQSPTHLIKTRGQQVTLRCSSQSGHNTVSWYQQALGQGPQFIFQYYREEENGRGNFPPRFSGLQFPNYSSELNVNALELDDSALYLCASSRQGNNSPLHFGNGTRLTVT.

This clone was detected a few times. This chain connects TRBV28 to TRBJ2-7; D is ambiguous. The CDR3 is 13 amino acids. Trimming took off 1 base at V and 4 bases at J, with 8 bases between the two ends. Germline V CDR1 and CDR2: MDHEN, SYDVKM. The CDR3 loop reads CASSLSVPYEQYF. The CDR3 coding sequence is TGTGCCAGCAGTTTATCGGTCCCTTACGAGCAGTACTTC.